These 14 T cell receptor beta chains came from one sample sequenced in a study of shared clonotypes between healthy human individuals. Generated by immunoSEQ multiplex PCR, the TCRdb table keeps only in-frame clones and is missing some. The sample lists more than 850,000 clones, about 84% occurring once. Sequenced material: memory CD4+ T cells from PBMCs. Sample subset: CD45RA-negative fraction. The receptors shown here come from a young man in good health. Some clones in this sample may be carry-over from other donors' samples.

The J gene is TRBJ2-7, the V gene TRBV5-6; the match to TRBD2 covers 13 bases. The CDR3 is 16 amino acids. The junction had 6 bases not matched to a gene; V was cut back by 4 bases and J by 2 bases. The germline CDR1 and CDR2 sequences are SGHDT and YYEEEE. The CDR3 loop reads CASSPGLAGAAYEQYF. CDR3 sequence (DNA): TGTGCCAGCAGCCCCGGACTAGCGGGAGCCGCCTACGAGCAGTACTTC.

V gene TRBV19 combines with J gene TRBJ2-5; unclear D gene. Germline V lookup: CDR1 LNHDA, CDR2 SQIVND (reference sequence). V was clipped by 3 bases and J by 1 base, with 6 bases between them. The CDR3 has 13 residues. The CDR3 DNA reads TGTGCCAGTAGTATTCAGGCCCAAGAGACCCAGTACTTC. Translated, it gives CASSIQAQETQYF.

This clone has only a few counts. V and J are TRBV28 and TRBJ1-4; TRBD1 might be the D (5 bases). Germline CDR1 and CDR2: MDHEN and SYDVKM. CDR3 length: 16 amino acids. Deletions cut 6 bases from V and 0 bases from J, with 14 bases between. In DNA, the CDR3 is TGTGCCAGCAGATTTCGGACAACAGCAACTAATGAAAAACTGTTTTTT. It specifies CASRFRTTATNEKLFF.

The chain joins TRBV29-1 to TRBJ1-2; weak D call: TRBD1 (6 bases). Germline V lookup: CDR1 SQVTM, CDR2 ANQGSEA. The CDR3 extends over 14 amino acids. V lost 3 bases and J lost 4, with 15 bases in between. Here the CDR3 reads CSVDATGKSYGYTF. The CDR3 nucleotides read TGCAGCGTTGACGCGACAGGAAAGAGCTATGGCTACACCTTC.

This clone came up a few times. This CDR3 reads CASSSDRESVSNQPQHF. The CDR3 DNA reads as TGTGCCAGTAGTAGTGACAGGGAGAGCGTCAGCAATCAGCCCCAGCATTTT. The genes are TRBV19 and TRBJ1-5; 7 nucleotides line up with TRBD1. The CDR3 spans 17 residues. V lost 4 bases, J lost 1 base, and 10 bases stayed unmatched. Germline V gene data show CDR1 as LNHDA and CDR2 as SQIVND (reference sequence).

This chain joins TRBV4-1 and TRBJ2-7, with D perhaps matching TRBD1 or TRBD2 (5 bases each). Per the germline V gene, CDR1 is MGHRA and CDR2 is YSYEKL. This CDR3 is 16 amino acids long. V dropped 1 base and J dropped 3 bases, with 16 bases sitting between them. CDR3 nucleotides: TGCGCCAGCAGCCAAGGGGCGACAGCGGACCTCTACGAGCAGTACTTC. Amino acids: CASSQGATADLYEQYF.

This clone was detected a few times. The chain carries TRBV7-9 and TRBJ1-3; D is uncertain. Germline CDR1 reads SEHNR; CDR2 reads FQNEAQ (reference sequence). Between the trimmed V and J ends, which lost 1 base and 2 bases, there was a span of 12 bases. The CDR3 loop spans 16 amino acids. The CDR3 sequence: CASSLVTAQTGNTIYF. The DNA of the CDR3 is TGTGCCAGCAGCTTAGTGACGGCCCAAACTGGAAACACCATATATTTT.

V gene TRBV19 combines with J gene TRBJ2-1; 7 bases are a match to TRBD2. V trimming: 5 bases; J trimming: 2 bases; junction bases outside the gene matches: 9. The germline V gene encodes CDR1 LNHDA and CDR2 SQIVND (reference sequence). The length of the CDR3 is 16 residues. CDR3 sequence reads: CASSVSLAATYNEQFF. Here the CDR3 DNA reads TGTGCCAGTAGTGTCTCCCTAGCGGCCACCTACAATGAGCAGTTCTTC.

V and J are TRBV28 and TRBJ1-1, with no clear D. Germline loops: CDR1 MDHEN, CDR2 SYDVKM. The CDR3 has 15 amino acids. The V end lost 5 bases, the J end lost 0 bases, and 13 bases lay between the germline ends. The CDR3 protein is CASSTWRGMNTEAFF. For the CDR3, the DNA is TGTGCCAGCAGTACCTGGCGCGGCATGAACACTGAAGCTTTCTTT. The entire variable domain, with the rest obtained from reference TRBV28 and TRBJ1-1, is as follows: DVKVTQSSRYLVKRTGEKVFLECVQDMDHENMFWYRQDPGLGLRLIYFSYDVKMKEKGDIPEGYSVSREKKERFSLILESASTNQTSMYLCASSTWRGMNTEAFFGQGTRLTVV.

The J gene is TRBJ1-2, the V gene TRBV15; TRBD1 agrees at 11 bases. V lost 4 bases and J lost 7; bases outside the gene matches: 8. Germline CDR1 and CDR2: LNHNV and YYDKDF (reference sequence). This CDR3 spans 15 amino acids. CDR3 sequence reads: CATSTSRGQGGGYTF. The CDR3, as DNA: TGTGCCACCAGCACGTCGCGGGGACAGGGGGGTGGCTACACCTTC.

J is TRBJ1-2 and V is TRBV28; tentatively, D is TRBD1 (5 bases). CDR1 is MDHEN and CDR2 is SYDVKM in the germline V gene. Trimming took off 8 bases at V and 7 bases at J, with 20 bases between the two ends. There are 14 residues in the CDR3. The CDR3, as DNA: TGTGCCAGCTACTCCCCAGGGTCGGGAGGTGGCTACACCTTC. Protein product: CASYSPGSGGGYTF.

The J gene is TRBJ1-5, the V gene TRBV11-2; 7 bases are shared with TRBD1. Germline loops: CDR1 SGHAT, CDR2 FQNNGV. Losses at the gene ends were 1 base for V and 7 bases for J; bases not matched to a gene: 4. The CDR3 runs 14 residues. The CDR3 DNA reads TGTGCCAGCAGCTTAGGACAGGGAGGGCAGCCCCAGCATTTT. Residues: CASSLGQGGQPQHF.

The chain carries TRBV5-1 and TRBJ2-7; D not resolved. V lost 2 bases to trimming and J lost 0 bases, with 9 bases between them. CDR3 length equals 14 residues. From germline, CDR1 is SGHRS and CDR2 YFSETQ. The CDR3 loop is CASSFEDHSYEQYF. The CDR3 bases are TGCGCCAGCAGCTTTGAGGACCACTCCTACGAGCAGTACTTC.

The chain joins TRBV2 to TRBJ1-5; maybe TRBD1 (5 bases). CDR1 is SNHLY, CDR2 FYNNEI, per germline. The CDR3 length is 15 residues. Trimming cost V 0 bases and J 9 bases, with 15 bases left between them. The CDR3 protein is CASSEALQGVGPQHF. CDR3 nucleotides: TGTGCCAGCAGTGAAGCGCTTCAGGGTGTGGGGCCCCAGCATTTT.